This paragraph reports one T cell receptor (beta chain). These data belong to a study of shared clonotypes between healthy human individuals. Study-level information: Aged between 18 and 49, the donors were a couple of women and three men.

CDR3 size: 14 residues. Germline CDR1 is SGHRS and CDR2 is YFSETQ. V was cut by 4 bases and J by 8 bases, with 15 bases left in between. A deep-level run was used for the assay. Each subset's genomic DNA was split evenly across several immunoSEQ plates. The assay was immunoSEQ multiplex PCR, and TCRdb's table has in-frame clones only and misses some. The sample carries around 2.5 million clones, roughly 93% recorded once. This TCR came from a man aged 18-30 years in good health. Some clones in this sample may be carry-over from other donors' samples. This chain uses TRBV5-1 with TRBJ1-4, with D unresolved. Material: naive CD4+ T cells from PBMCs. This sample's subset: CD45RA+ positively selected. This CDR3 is CASSPGRGREKLFF. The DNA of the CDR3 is TGCGCCAGCAGCCCGGGGAGAGGCCGAGAAAAACTGTTTTTT. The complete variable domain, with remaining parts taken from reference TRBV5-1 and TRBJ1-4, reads KAGVTQTPRYLIKTRGQQVTLSCSPISGHRSVSWYQQTPGQGLQFLFEYFSETQRNKGNFPGRFSGRQFSNSRSEMNVSTLELGDSALYLCASSPGRGREKLFFGSGTQLSVL.